These 3 T cell receptor beta chains share one sample of origin, sequenced in a study of identical twins. TCRdb reprocessed the 5' RACE reads via MiXCR and lists one record per CDR3 protein. The sample has 500,000 or so distinct CDR3 sequences, roughly 13% seen once. These data were also reused for a study on yellow fever vaccine responses in identical twins.

Sequencing used CD4+ T cells sorted from blood. All receptors derive from a woman in her late teens or twenties in good health.

In its sample, this clonotype was seen many times. V is TRBV5-1 and J is TRBJ2-1, with 7 bases matching TRBD1. Germline V gene lookup returns CDR1 SGHRS and CDR2 YFSETQ. V gave up 2 bases and J gave up 5 bases; unmatched junction bases: 7. The CDR3 loop spans 15 amino acids. CDR3 in amino acids: CASSLVTGINNEQFF. DNA of the CDR3: TGCGCCAGCAGCTTAGTGACAGGGATAAACAATGAGCAGTTCTTC.

This clonotype has a handful of counts. The chain links TRBV7-2 to TRBJ1-5; D is undetermined. The germline V and J ends were trimmed by 2 bases and 0 bases, with 8 bases remaining between them. CDR1 SGHTA and CDR2 FQGNSA come from the germline V gene. The CDR3 runs 15 residues. CDR3: CASSLNTVSNQPQHF. The DNA of the CDR3 is TGTGCCAGCAGCTTAAACACAGTTAGCAATCAGCCCCAGCATTTT.

This clonotype was counted only a few times. The V call is TRBV20-1, the J call TRBJ2-2; D perhaps matches TRBD1 (6 bases). V was trimmed by 6 bases and J by 0 bases, leaving 11 bases between them. Germline CDR1 is DFQATT and CDR2 is SNEGSKA (reference sequence). The CDR3 runs 14 residues. This CDR3 reads CSARQGSNTGELFF. In DNA, the CDR3 is TGCAGTGCAAGGCAGGGGTCGAACACCGGGGAGCTGTTTTTT.